This T cell receptor (beta chain) was recovered during a study of cytomegalovirus exposure and HLA in healthy donors. Study-level points and caveats: A previous analysis found most TCR beta V segments productive roughly 87% or roughly 30% of the time. In presence/absence analyses, roughly uniform sequencing depth across donors was assumed. Common viral pathogens (according to a later analysis) appeared linked to several of the most significant clusters.

As to this clone: Its antigen is not identified.

In nominal health when sampled, donors likely had unrecorded immune exposures nonetheless. A multiplex PCR was run with 60 Vbeta primers and 13 Jbeta primers. Sequencing used immunoSEQ multiplex PCR; TCRdb keeps in-frame clones, though not all of them. Among approximately 100,000 clones listed, 74% were seen once. V dropped 8 bases and J dropped 7 bases, with 8 bases sitting between them. This CDR3 has 10 residues. Germline values: CDR1 MNHEY, CDR2 SMNVEV (reference sequence). The chain links TRBV27 to TRBJ1-1; unclear D gene. This sequence was found in a human donor in good health. The material sequenced was PBMCs. In DNA, the CDR3 is TGTGCCAGCGGAGACGGTGAAGCTTTCTTT. Protein sequence: CASGDGEAFF.